One sample yielded the 32 T cell receptor beta chains listed below, sequenced in a study of cytomegalovirus exposure and HLA in healthy donors. This PCR relied on a set of 60 Vbeta primers and 13 Jbeta primers. Sequencing used immunoSEQ multiplex PCR; TCRdb keeps in-frame clones, though not all of them. This table has around 130,000 clones, approximately 84% appearing once. The material sequenced was PBMCs. These receptors came from a boy between 2 and 10 years old in good health and CMV-seronegative.

The chain carries TRBV19 and TRBJ2-3; maybe TRBD2 (7 bases). Germline values: CDR1 LNHDA, CDR2 SQIVND (reference sequence). The CDR3 has 12 residues. V was trimmed by 6 bases and J by 8 bases, leaving 12 bases between them. This chain's CDR3 is CASRAGEGTQYF. The CDR3, as DNA: TGTGCCAGTAGAGCAGGGGAGGGTACGCAGTATTTT.

This sequence joins TRBV5-4 and TRBJ1-2, with D perhaps matching TRBD1 (5 bases). Germline CDR1 reads SGHNT; CDR2 reads YYREEE (reference sequence). The V gene lost 1 base and the J gene lost 2 bases, with 15 bases spanning the gap. This CDR3 contains 16 residues. DNA for the CDR3: TGTGCCAGCAGCTTGAATGGTTGGGGGGGAAACTATGGCTACACCTTC. Translated, it gives CASSLNGWGGNYGYTF.

The V and J genes are TRBV4-1 and TRBJ2-3; 10 bases match TRBD1. The CDR3 contains 16 residues. With 5 bases clipped from V and 4 bases from J, the junction kept 9 bases outside the gene matches. CDR1 and CDR2 from the germline V gene are MGHRA and YSYEKL. CDR3 amino acids: CASSEPGQGRSDTQYF. CDR3 nucleotide sequence: TGCGCCAGCAGCGAACCGGGACAGGGGAGGTCAGATACGCAGTATTTT.

This clone was detected only once. V usage is TRBV10-3 and J usage is TRBJ2-3; TRBD2 matches at 12 bases. The CDR3 is made up of 14 amino acids. CDR1 and CDR2 from the germline V gene are ENHRY and SYGVKD. With V trimmed by 8 bases and J by 0 bases, 0 bases remained unmatched. CDR3 in DNA: TGTGCCATCGGACTAGCGGGGAGCACAGATACGCAGTATTTT. This encodes CAIGLAGSTDTQYF.

J is TRBJ2-1 and V is TRBV7-3; 12 positions match TRBD2. CDR3 size: 16 residues. The germline V gene has CDR1 SGHTA and CDR2 FQGTGA. V lost 2 bases, J lost 7 bases, and 6 bases stayed unmatched. CDR3 protein: CASSLGLAGTWNEQFF. The CDR3 DNA follows: TGTGCCAGCAGCTTAGGACTAGCGGGAACGTGGAATGAGCAGTTCTTC.

This clone was found once. The chain uses TRBV7-3 and TRBJ1-1, with a possible D match to TRBD1 (5 bases). CDR1 is SGHTA, CDR2 FQGTGA, per germline. CDR3 size: 14 residues. Trimming stripped 4 bases from V and 5 bases from J, with 14 bases between. Here the CDR3 reads CASSSKTKGTEAFF. CDR3 bases: TGTGCCAGCAGCTCAAAAACTAAGGGGACTGAAGCTTTCTTT.

The table lists this clone with a few counts. Written as DNA, the CDR3 is TGTGCCTGGAGTTTTATTAGTCGGGGCTACACCTTC. This codes for CAWSFISRGYTF. The chain uses TRBV30 and TRBJ1-2; D is ambiguous. The CDR3 runs 12 residues. V lost 2 bases to trimming and J lost 8 bases, with 12 bases between them. Germline V gene lookup returns CDR1 GTSNPN and CDR2 SVGIG (reference sequence).

The V and J genes are TRBV5-1 and TRBJ2-5; TRBD2 agrees at 10 bases. Germline V gives CDR1 SGHRS, CDR2 YFSETQ. This CDR3 spans 16 amino acids. With 2 bases clipped from V and 5 bases from J, the junction kept 9 bases outside the gene matches. CDR3 loop: CASSFPNSGGAETQYF. The CDR3 bases are TGCGCCAGCAGCTTTCCCAACAGCGGGGGGGCGGAGACCCAGTACTTC.

This chain joins TRBV5-4 and TRBJ2-2; D perhaps matches TRBD2 (5 bases). Trimming removed 4 bases at V and 1 base at J, with 8 bases between. Germline V gene sequence: CDR1 SGHNT, CDR2 YYREEE (reference sequence). The CDR3 extends over 14 amino acids. In DNA, the CDR3 is TGTGCCAGCAGCATCGGACTGAACACCGGGGAGCTGTTTTTT. It is translated as CASSIGLNTGELFF.

This clone has more than one count but fewer than ten. The chain employs TRBV19 and TRBJ1-2; 9 positions agree with TRBD1. Germline assignment: CDR1 LNHDA and CDR2 SQIVND (reference sequence). Trimming removed 7 bases from V and 6 bases from J; junction bases left unmatched: 15. The CDR3 is made up of 16 amino acids. The CDR3: CASTPEDWDRVHGYTF. CDR3 in DNA: TGTGCCAGTACCCCGGAGGATTGGGACAGGGTTCATGGCTACACCTTC. Based on the CDR3 plus reference TRBV19 and TRBJ1-2, the full variable domain is DGGITQSPKYLFRKEGQNVTLSCEQNLNHDAMYWYRQDPGQGLRLIYYSQIVNDFQKGDIAEGYSVSREKKESFPLTVTSAQKNPTAFYLCASTPEDWDRVHGYTFGSGTRLTVV.

J is TRBJ1-3 and V is TRBV4-3; 9 bases line up with TRBD1. This CDR3 spans 15 amino acids. Unmatched junction bases numbered 2, after V lost 3 bases and J lost 2 bases. CDR1 is LGHNA and CDR2 is YSLEER in the germline V gene. In nucleotides, the CDR3 is TGCGCCAGCAGCCATGGGACAGGGACTGGAAACACCATATATTTT. Residues: CASSHGTGTGNTIYF.

This rearrangement joins TRBV5-1 to TRBJ2-5; D not certain. Trimming took off 0 bases at V and 1 base at J, with 13 bases between the two ends. Germline values: CDR1 SGHRS, CDR2 YFSETQ. The CDR3 sequence is 16 residues long. This CDR3 is CASSLGVNPSQETQYF. Written as DNA, the CDR3 is TGCGCCAGCAGCTTGGGTGTTAACCCCAGCCAAGAGACCCAGTACTTC.

The CDR3 protein is CASSDNPPGLALHEQFF. CDR3 in DNA: TGTGCCAGCAGTGACAACCCCCCGGGACTAGCTCTCCATGAGCAGTTCTTC. The chain is built from TRBV2 and TRBJ2-1; 9 bases match TRBD2. The CDR3 totals 17 residues. J lost 8 bases, V lost 3 bases, and 14 bases had no gene match. Germline V gene sequence: CDR1 SNHLY, CDR2 FYNNEI.

The chain uses TRBV10-3 and TRBJ2-3, with 13 nucleotides matching TRBD2. The CDR3 has 16 amino acids. V lost 4 bases and J lost 0; bases outside the gene matches: 1. Germline CDR1 ENHRY, CDR2 SYGVKD. The CDR3 DNA sequence: TGTGCCATCAGTGGGACTAGCGGGGGAAGCACAGATACGCAGTATTTT. As protein: CAISGTSGGSTDTQYF.

The table lists this clone with a few counts. The genes are TRBV10-3 and TRBJ1-5; tentatively, D is TRBD2 (5 bases). The DNA end favors TRBJ2-3, so the J call may be wrong. Germline V CDR1 and CDR2: ENHRY, SYGVKD. The CDR3 spans 13 residues. The CDR3 reads CAITVGLNQPQYF. The DNA for the CDR3 is TGTGCCATCACCGTAGGACTGAATCAGCCCCAGTATTTT.

This clone was seen only once. J is TRBJ1-1 and V is TRBV19; D ambiguous. Trimming left V 2 bases short and J 7 bases short, with 5 bases between. The germline V gene has CDR1 LNHDA and CDR2 SQIVND (reference sequence). The CDR3 runs 11 residues. The CDR3 loop is CASSISIEAFF. DNA of the CDR3: TGTGCCAGTAGTATAAGCATTGAAGCTTTCTTT.

The rearrangement links TRBV9 to TRBJ2-1; possible D gene TRBD1, 6 bases. V lost 2 bases and J lost 9, with 12 bases in between. Germline CDR1 is SGDLS and CDR2 is YYNGEE. This CDR3 region has 13 residues. The CDR3 is CASSVQGLGEQFF. CDR3 sequence (DNA): TGTGCCAGCAGCGTTCAGGGGTTGGGTGAGCAGTTCTTC.

There are a few counts of this clone. The V call is TRBV2, the J call TRBJ2-1; 8 bases map to TRBD2. Losses at the gene ends were 11 bases for V and 6 bases for J; bases not matched to a gene: 12. The CDR3 is 14 residues long. Germline assignment: CDR1 SNHLY and CDR2 FYNNEI. The DNA of the CDR3 is TGTGCCGGGAGTCGGAGCGGGAGACCCAATGAGCAGTTCTTC. As protein: CAGSRSGRPNEQFF.

This clone was detected only once. The CDR3 DNA follows: TGTGCCAGCAGCCCCGGGACAGCCAATGAGCAGTTCTTC. Protein: CASSPGTANEQFF. The rearrangement joins TRBV7-9 to TRBJ2-1, with 7 bases that match TRBD1. The CDR3 covers 13 residues. The ends lost 5 bases at V and 6 bases at J; junction bases unmatched: 4. Germline V gene sequence: CDR1 SEHNR, CDR2 FQNEAQ (reference sequence). Complete variable domain (other parts from reference TRBV7-9 and TRBJ2-1): DTGVSQNPRHKITKRGQNVTFRCDPISEHNRLYWYRQTLGQGPEFLTYFQNEAQLEKSRLLSDRFSAERPKGSFSTLEIQRTEQGDSAMYLCASSPGTANEQFFGPGTRLTVL.

CDR3 sequence: CASSVSDRGNGYTF. In DNA, the CDR3 is TGTGCCAGCAGCGTCTCAGACAGGGGGAATGGCTACACCTTC. The V gene is TRBV9, the J gene TRBJ1-2; 9 bases are a match to TRBD1. The CDR3 contains 14 residues. Germline V lookup: CDR1 SGDLS, CDR2 YYNGEE. The V and J ends lost 2 bases and 6 bases, in that order; junction bases with no gene match: 5.

The chain employs TRBV2 and TRBJ2-5; 7 nucleotides align to TRBD1. The CDR3 length is 13 residues. The V gene end was trimmed by 8 bases and the J gene end by 0 bases; junction bases not matched to a gene: 3. Germline V CDR1 and CDR2: SNHLY, FYNNEI. The chain's CDR3 is CASLQGYQETQYF. Written as DNA, the CDR3 is TGTGCCAGCCTACAGGGGTACCAAGAGACCCAGTACTTC. Full variable domain (remainder filled in from reference TRBV2 and TRBJ2-5): EPEVTQTPSHQVTQMGQEVILRCVPISNHLYFYWYRQILGQKVEFLVSFYNNEISEKSEIFDDQFSVERPDGSNFTLKIRSTKLEDSAMYFCASLQGYQETQYFGPGTRLLVL.

The V call is TRBV6-5, the J call TRBJ1-6; TRBD1 matches at 8 bases. The V gene end was trimmed by 5 bases and the J gene end by 3 bases; junction bases not matched to a gene: 3. The CDR3 is made up of 15 amino acids. Germline CDR1 reads MNHEY; CDR2 reads SVGAGI. DNA for the CDR3: TGTGCCAGCAGTAAGGGACAGGACTATAATTCACCCCTCCACTTT. Translation gives CASSKGQDYNSPLHF.

This clone occurred once. This sequence joins TRBV7-9 and TRBJ2-1, with a weak D call TRBD1 (6 bases). Germline V gene lookup returns CDR1 SEHNR and CDR2 FQNEAQ (reference sequence). The CDR3 runs 15 residues. Trimming stripped 4 bases from V and 3 bases from J, with 13 bases between. DNA of the CDR3: TGTGCCAGCAGCTCGCGACAGGTATACTACAATGAGCAGTTCTTC. It encodes CASSSRQVYYNEQFF.

V is TRBV7-3 and J is TRBJ1-2, with a tentative D call TRBD1 (5 bases). The CDR3 has 13 residues. The V gene's germline CDR1 is SGHTA and CDR2 FQGTGA. The V end lost 2 bases, the J end lost 5 bases, and 9 bases lay between the germline ends. The CDR3 nucleotides read TGTGCCAGCAGCTTATTGGGGGGATATGGCTACACCTTC. Its translation is CASSLLGGYGYTF.

The genes are TRBV6-5 and TRBJ1-2, with D perhaps matching TRBD1 (6 bases). V was clipped by 5 bases and J by 7 bases, with 17 bases between them. The CDR3 runs 14 residues. Germline CDR1 and CDR2: MNHEY and SVGAGI. DNA for the CDR3: TGTGCCAGCAGTAAATACAGGGAAATCCCTGGCTACACCTTC. It translates to CASSKYREIPGYTF.

The chain carries TRBV11-2 and TRBJ2-7; no clear D. The CDR3 length is 14 residues. Germline lookup yields CDR1 SGHAT and CDR2 FQNNGV. Trimming cost V 3 bases and J 2 bases, with 11 bases left between them. CDR3 sequence (DNA): TGTGCCAGCAGCTTGTCCACAGTAGCCTACGAGCAGTACTTC. Its translation is CASSLSTVAYEQYF.

Worth noting for this clone: One end of the junction is discordant with germline, which a read error may explain. The V gene is TRBV7-9, the J gene TRBJ2-1; D uncertain. Germline loops: CDR1 SEHNR, CDR2 FQNEAQ (reference sequence). The CDR3 consists of 13 residues. CDR3 region: CSSSLYGDNEQFF. The CDR3 nucleotides read TGTTCCAGCAGCTTATACGGTGACAATGAGCAGTTCTTC.

This clone is a singleton in its sample. The chain recombines TRBV10-3 with TRBJ2-1; 7 bases map to TRBD2. CDR1 is ENHRY, CDR2 SYGVKD, per germline. The CDR3 length is 12 residues. J gave up 5 bases and V 7 bases, and 2 bases lay outside the gene matches. In nucleotides, the CDR3 is TGTGCCATCAAACGGGGGGACAATGAGCAGTTCTTC. The encoded protein is CAIKRGDNEQFF.

There are a few counts of this clone. The chain is built from TRBV2 and TRBJ2-7; D might be TRBD1 (6 bases). The CDR3 is 13 amino acids. CDR1 and CDR2 (germline): SNHLY, FYNNEI. Trimming stripped 10 bases from V and 7 bases from J, with 20 bases between. CDR3 region: CATSLRDTGEQYV. CDR3 in DNA: TGTGCCACCAGCCTCCGGGACACTGGGGAGCAGTACGTC.

As concerns this clone: An end of the junction differs from the germline gene, which may be a read error. The gene calls are TRBV19 and TRBJ1-5; D is possibly TRBD1 (6 bases). Germline loops: CDR1 LNHDA, CDR2 SQIVND (reference sequence). CDR3 length: 18 amino acids. For the CDR3, the DNA is TGTGCCAGTGGTATAGACCCCACCATAGGGGGTAGCAATCAGCCCCAGCATTTT. This gives the protein CASGIDPTIGGSNQPQHF.

J is TRBJ2-1 and V is TRBV7-3; 8 bases line up with TRBD2. The CDR3 has 13 amino acids. Germline V CDR1 and CDR2: SGHTA, FQGTGA. With 5 bases clipped from V and 6 bases from J, the junction kept 3 bases outside the gene matches. CDR3 nucleotides: TGTGCCAGCAGCCGGGGGGGGGCCAATGAGCAGTTCTTC. The encoded protein is CASSRGGANEQFF.

The V gene is TRBV4-1, the J gene TRBJ2-2; no reliable D call. Germline assignment: CDR1 MGHRA and CDR2 YSYEKL. The CDR3 has 13 residues. V dropped 8 bases and J dropped 3 bases, with 10 bases sitting between them. CDR3 loop: CASQPSDTGELFF. In nucleotides, the CDR3 is TGCGCCAGCCAGCCCAGCGACACCGGGGAGCTGTTTTTT.